This T cell receptor (beta chain) was documented in a study of blood T cell repertoires in COVID-19. Overall study: PBMCs, B-cell-depleted T cells, or T cells were the source of the cDNA or gDNA that made up the material.

After removal of 5 bases from V and 2 bases from J, the junction contained 12 bases not matched to a gene. CDR1 and CDR2 (germline): SEHNR, FQNEAQ (reference sequence). This CDR3 is built from 16 residues. Using immunoSEQ multiplex PCR, the repertoire was profiled, and TCRdb retains in-frame clones only, with some absent. The table has 300,000 to 350,000 clones, 80% to 90% seen once; the top ten hold around 4.4%. Everyone who took part was about 18 to 90 years old, and they came from about 25 US areas. Sequencing was carried out using PBMCs or T cells enriched from blood (not recorded which). This sequence joins TRBV7-9 and TRBJ2-7; 7 positions agree with TRBD1. This receptor was obtained from a middle-aged woman with acute COVID-19. The CDR3 DNA is TGTGCCAGCAGCCAACGCCCGAGACAGGGAGCCTACGAGCAGTACTTC. It encodes CASSQRPRQGAYEQYF.